This T cell receptor (beta chain) was captured in a study of vaccination effects on CD4 cells after COVID-19. Study-wide context: Some 2 million PBMC per well received 10 IU/ml IL-2 and roughly 9.2 ug/ml peptides in culture. Study-wide points: There were few convalescent patients in the study and no early post-infection timepoints. Infection-derived and vaccine-derived clones contracted markedly late after vaccination.

Sequencing used immunoSEQ multiplex PCR; TCRdb keeps in-frame clones, though not all of them. This sample has about 30,000 clones, with about 60% found just once. Following 10 days of culture, CD4+ T cells were isolated. All vaccine recipients tested negative for nucleocapsid antibodies and had never contracted SARS-CoV-2 infection. V lost 2 bases to trimming and J lost 0 bases, with 7 bases between them. This CDR3 is built from 15 residues. Germline V lookup: CDR1 KGHSH, CDR2 LQKENI. This clone is labeled hyperexpanded (1% or more). Its target is unknown. The sequence was obtained from a human donor who received a COVID-19 vaccine. The rearrangement joins TRBV18 to TRBJ1-4, with D uncertain. The sample consisted of CD4+ T cells from PBMCs cultured without peptide, taken before COVID-19 vaccination. CDR3 coding DNA: TGTGCCAGCTCACCAAGACGGACAACTAATGAAAAACTGTTTTTT. The encoded protein is CASSPRRTTNEKLFF. Supplemented by reference TRBV18 and TRBJ1-4, the full variable domain reads NAGVMQNPRHLVRRRGQEARLRCSPMKGHSHVYWYRQLPEEGLKFMVYLQKENIIDESGMPKERFSAEFPKEGPSILRIQQVVRGDSAAYFCASSPRRTTNEKLFFGSGTQLSVL.